A selection of T cell receptor beta chains follows, all from one sample in a study of identical twins. TCRdb reprocessed the 5' RACE reads with MiXCR, giving one entry per CDR3 protein. Of around 470,000 distinct CDR3 sequences detected, 12% to 15% appear once; the ten largest clones hold around 0.52%. The data were also submitted as part of a second study, on yellow fever vaccine responses in identical twins.

The sequencing sample was made of CD4+ T cells sorted from blood. The receptors come from a woman between 18 and 29 years old in good health. The CDR3 runs from the conserved cysteine through the conserved F or W. A D gene is named only where the DNA matches it firmly. Rows may omit the clone size; those that give it use once, few, many or a size class.

d_call j_call clone_size v_call cdr3_aa cdr3_nt
TRBD2 TRBJ2-2 NA TRBV29-1 CSVGTRYTGELFF TGCAGCGTGGGGACTAGATACACCGGGGAGCTGTTTTTT
NA TRBJ1-1 many TRBV7-9 CASSSALGNTEAFF TGTGCCAGCAGCTCGGCGCTAGGGAACACTGAAGCTTTCTTT
NA TRBJ1-5 many TRBV4-1 CASSQEPGQPQHF TGCGCCAGCAGCCAAGAGCCCGGCCAGCCCCAGCATTTT
TRBD1 TRBJ1-2 few TRBV20-1 CSAIQPRDRAYGYTF TGCAGTGCTATTCAGCCTCGGGACAGGGCGTATGGCTACACCTTC
NA TRBJ2-3 few TRBV20-1 CSSFWALTDTQYF TGCAGTTCCTTCTGGGCTCTCACAGATACGCAGTATTTT
NA TRBJ2-5 many TRBV29-1 CSVGVGGETQYF TGCAGCGTTGGTGTGGGGGGAGAGACCCAGTACTTC
NA TRBJ2-3 once TRBV5-1 CASRTLGLGTDTQYF TGCGCCAGCCGTACCCTAGGTCTTGGCACAGATACGCAGTATTTT
NA TRBJ2-1 NA TRBV24-1 CATSDLRGGHNEQFF TGTGCCACCAGTGATTTGCGTGGGGGGCACAATGAGCAGTTCTTC
NA TRBJ2-7 NA TRBV10-3 CAISLGGRGDYEQYF TGTGCCATCAGTCTTGGAGGGAGGGGGGACTACGAGCAGTACTTC
TRBD2 TRBJ2-1 few TRBV7-3 CASSPHRGGLYNEQFF TGTGCCAGCAGCCCCCACCGGGGGGGCCTCTACAATGAGCAGTTCTTC
TRBD1 TRBJ1-4 few TRBV6-8 CASSAPGGFEKLFF TGTGCCAGCAGTGCCCCAGGGGGCTTTGAAAAACTGTTTTTT
NA TRBJ2-1 many TRBV12-3/TRBV12-4 CASRGGGPVNNEQFF TGTGCCAGCAGAGGGGGGGGACCTGTAAACAATGAGCAGTTCTTC
NA TRBJ2-7 few TRBV28 CASSSTPPYEQYF TGTGCCAGCAGTTCTACACCTCCCTACGAGCAGTACTTC
TRBD1 TRBJ2-1 NA TRBV12-3/TRBV12-4 CASSSPRDRGHHNEQFF TGTGCCAGCAGTTCACCACGGGACAGGGGGCATCACAATGAGCAGTTCTTC
NA TRBJ1-2 many TRBV9 CASSVDGGYYGYTF TGTGCCAGCAGCGTGGACGGAGGATACTATGGCTACACCTTC
NA TRBJ2-5 few TRBV5-1 CASSRRGQETQYF TGTGCCAGCAGCCGCAGGGGACAAGAGACCCAGTACTTC
NA TRBJ2-7 many TRBV29-1 CSVAAQANEQYF TGCAGCGTTGCTGCACAGGCCAACGAGCAGTACTTC
TRBD1 TRBJ2-3 NA TRBV6-1 CASSLELTGANTDTQYF TGTGCCAGCAGCCTAGAATTGACAGGGGCCAACACAGATACGCAGTATTTT
TRBD2 TRBJ2-3 NA TRBV2 CASRASGRIADTQYF TGTGCCAGCAGGGCTAGCGGGAGGATCGCAGATACGCAGTATTTT
TRBD2 TRBJ2-7 many TRBV2 CASSEGGGGNEQYF TGTGCCAGCAGTGAAGGGGGGGGTGGGAACGAGCAGTACTTC
TRBD2 TRBJ2-1 few TRBV7-9 CASSPGTSPNEQFF TGTGCCAGCAGCCCTGGGACTAGCCCCAATGAGCAGTTCTTC
TRBD2 TRBJ2-7 NA TRBV7-6 CASSSLAGDYEQYF TGTGCCAGCAGCTCCTTAGCGGGGGACTACGAGCAGTACTTC
NA TRBJ1-1 few TRBV2 CASSEVRAAEAFF TGTGCCAGCAGTGAAGTCCGTGCGGCTGAAGCTTTCTTT
NA TRBJ2-1 many TRBV27 CASSLSSSGGLQFF TGTGCCAGCAGTCTGTCATCCTCAGGGGGGCTTCAGTTCTTC
TRBD2 TRBJ2-2 many TRBV7-9 CASSRQTSLNTGELFF TGTGCCAGCAGCAGACAGACTAGCCTAAACACCGGGGAGCTGTTTTTT
NA TRBJ1-2 few TRBV6-5 CASSYDKNYGYTF TGTGCCAGCAGTTACGACAAGAACTATGGCTACACCTTC
TRBD1 TRBJ1-2 few TRBV10-3 CAISASGTGGDGYTF TGTGCCATCAGTGCCTCCGGGACAGGAGGAGATGGCTACACCTTC
TRBD2 TRBJ2-1 few TRBV20-1 CSARDVGLAPF TGCAGTGCTAGAGATGTCGGACTAGCGCCCTTC
TRBD1 TRBJ2-7 NA TRBV6-1 CASTPAGTGREYF TGTGCCAGCACCCCGGCAGGGACAGGGAGGGAGTACTTC
NA TRBJ1-2 NA TRBV6-1 CASSEAGLVSGYTF TGTGCCAGCAGTGAAGCAGGGCTAGTCTCTGGCTACACCTTC
NA TRBJ1-1 few TRBV7-3 CASSPTGRSYIEAFF TGTGCCAGCAGCCCCACCGGACGCAGCTATATTGAAGCTTTCTTT
TRBD2 TRBJ2-1 NA TRBV7-2 CASSLVAAGGYNEQFF TGTGCCAGCAGCTTAGTAGCAGCGGGAGGGTACAATGAGCAGTTCTTC
NA TRBJ2-7 many TRBV12-3/TRBV12-4 CASSFRRGQDEQYF TGTGCCAGCAGTTTCAGGAGGGGGCAGGACGAGCAGTACTTC
NA TRBJ2-7 NA TRBV20-1 CSARDPGAYEQYF TGCAGTGCTAGAGATCCGGGAGCCTACGAGCAGTACTTC
TRBD1 TRBJ1-6 NA TRBV5-1 CASSLETGVASPLHF TGCGCCAGCAGCTTAGAGACAGGGGTGGCCTCACCCCTCCACTTT
TRBD2 TRBJ2-5 few TRBV20-1 CSALGLAGGPLETQYF TGCAGTGCTTTGGGACTAGCGGGAGGGCCTCTAGAGACCCAGTACTTC